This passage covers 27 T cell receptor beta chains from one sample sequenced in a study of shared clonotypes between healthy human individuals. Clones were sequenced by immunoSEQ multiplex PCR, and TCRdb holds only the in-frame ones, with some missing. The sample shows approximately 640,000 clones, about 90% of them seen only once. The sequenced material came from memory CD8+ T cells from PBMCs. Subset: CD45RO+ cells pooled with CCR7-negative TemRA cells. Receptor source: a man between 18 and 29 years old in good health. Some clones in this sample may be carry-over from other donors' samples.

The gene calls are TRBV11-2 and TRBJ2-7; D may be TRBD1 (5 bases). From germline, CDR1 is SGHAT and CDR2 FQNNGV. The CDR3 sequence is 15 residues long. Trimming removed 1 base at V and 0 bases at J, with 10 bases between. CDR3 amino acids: CASSLVPDSSYEQYF. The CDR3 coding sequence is TGTGCCAGCAGCTTAGTCCCTGACAGCTCCTACGAGCAGTACTTC.

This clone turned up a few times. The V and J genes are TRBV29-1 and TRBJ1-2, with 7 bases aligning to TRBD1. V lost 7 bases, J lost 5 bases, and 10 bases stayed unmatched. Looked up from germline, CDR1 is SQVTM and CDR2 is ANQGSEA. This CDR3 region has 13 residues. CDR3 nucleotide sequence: TGCAGCGCCCCCAGCGACAGGGAGTATGGCTACACCTTC. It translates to CSAPSDREYGYTF. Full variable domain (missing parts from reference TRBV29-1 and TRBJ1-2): SAVISQKPSRDICQRGTSLTIQCQVDSQVTMMFWYRQQPGQSLTLIATANQGSEATYESGFVIDKFPISRPNLTFSTLTVSNMSPEDSSIYLCSAPSDREYGYTFGSGTRLTVV.

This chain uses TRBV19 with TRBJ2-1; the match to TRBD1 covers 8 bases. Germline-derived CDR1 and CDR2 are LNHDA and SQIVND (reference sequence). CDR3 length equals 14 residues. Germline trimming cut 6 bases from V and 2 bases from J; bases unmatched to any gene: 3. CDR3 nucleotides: TGTGCCAGTAGCCACAGGGGGACCTACAATGAGCAGTTCTTC. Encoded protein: CASSHRGTYNEQFF.

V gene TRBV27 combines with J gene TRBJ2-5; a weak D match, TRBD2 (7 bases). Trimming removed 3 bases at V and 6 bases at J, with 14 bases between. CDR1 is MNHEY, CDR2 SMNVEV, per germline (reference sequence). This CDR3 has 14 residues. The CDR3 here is CASSFFAGAQTQYF. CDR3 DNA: TGTGCCAGCAGTTTTTTTGCGGGGGCGCAGACCCAGTACTTC.

The CDR3 loop is CASSGRDRDYEQYF. The CDR3 DNA reads TGTGCCAGCAGCGGGCGGGACAGGGACTACGAGCAGTACTTC. The chain recombines TRBV7-9 with TRBJ2-7; 9 bases fit TRBD1. V shed 5 bases, J shed 3 bases, and the junction held 5 bases outside the gene matches. Germline V CDR1 and CDR2: SEHNR, FQNEAQ (reference sequence). The length of the CDR3 is 14 residues.

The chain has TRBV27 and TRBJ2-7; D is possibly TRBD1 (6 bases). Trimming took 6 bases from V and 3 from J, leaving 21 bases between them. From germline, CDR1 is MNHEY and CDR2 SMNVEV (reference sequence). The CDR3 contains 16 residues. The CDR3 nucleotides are TGTGCCAGCAGCCCATCCACAGGGTACCACTACTACGAGCAGTACTTC. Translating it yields CASSPSTGYHYYEQYF.

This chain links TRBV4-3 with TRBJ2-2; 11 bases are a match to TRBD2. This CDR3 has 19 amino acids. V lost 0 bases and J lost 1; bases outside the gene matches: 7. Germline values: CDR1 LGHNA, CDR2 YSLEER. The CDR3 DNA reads TGCGCCAGCAGCCAAGATCATACGCTAGCGGGAGGGAACACCGGGGAGCTGTTTTTT. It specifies CASSQDHTLAGGNTGELFF.

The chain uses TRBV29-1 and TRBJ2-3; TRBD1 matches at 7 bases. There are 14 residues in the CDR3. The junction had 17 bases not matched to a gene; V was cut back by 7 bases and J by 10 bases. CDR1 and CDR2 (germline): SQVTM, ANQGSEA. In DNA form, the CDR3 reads TGCAGCGGGACCCCCCGGCTAGGGGGCCTTGCGCAGTATTTT. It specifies CSGTPRLGGLAQYF.

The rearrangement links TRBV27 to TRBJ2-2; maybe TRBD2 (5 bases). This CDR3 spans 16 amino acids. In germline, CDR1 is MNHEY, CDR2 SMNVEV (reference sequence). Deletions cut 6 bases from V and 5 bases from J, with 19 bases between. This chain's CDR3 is CASSPGPGTGTGELFF. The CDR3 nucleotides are TGTGCCAGCAGCCCCGGCCCGGGCACGGGGACCGGGGAGCTGTTTTTT.

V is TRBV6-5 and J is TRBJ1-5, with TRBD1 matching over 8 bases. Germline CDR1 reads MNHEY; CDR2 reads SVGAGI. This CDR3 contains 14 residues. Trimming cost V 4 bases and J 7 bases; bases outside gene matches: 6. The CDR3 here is CASSSTDRGQPQHF. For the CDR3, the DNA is TGTGCCAGCAGTTCCACAGACAGGGGCCAGCCCCAGCATTTT.

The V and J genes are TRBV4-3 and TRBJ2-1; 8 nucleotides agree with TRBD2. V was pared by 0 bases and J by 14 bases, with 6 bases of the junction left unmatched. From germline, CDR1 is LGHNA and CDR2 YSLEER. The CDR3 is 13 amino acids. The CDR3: CASSQDLAGGEFF. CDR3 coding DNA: TGCGCCAGCAGCCAAGATTTGGCGGGGGGTGAGTTCTTC.

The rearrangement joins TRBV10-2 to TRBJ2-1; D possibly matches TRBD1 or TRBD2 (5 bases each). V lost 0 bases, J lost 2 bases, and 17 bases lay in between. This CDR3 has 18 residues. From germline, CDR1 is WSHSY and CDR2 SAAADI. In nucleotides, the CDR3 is TGCGCCAGCAGTGAGTCGAGGGTGAGTGGGACGGCCTACAATGAGCAGTTCTTC. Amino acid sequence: CASSESRVSGTAYNEQFF.

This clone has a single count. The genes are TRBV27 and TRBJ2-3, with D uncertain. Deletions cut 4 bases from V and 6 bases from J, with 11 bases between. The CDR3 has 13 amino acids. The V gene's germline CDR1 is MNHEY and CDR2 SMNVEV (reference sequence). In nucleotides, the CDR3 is TGTGCCAGCAGTTACGTCCCAGTGGATACGCAGTATTTT. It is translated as CASSYVPVDTQYF.

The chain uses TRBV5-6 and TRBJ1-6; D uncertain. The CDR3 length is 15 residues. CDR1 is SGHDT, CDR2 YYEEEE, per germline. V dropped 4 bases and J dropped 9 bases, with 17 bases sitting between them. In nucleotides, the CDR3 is TGTGCCAGCAGCCCCGGACGGGTACCGTCTTCACCCCTCCACTTT. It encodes CASSPGRVPSSPLHF. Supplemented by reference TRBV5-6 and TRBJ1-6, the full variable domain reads DAGVTQSPTHLIKTRGQQVTLRCSPKSGHDTVSWYQQALGQGPQFIFQYYEEEERQRGNFPDRFSGHQFPNYSSELNVNALLLGDSALYLCASSPGRVPSSPLHFGNGTRLTVT.

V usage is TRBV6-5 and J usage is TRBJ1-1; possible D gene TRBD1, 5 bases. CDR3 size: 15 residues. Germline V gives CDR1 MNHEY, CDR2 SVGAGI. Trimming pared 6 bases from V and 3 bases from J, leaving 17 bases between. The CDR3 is CASSLDADSYTEAFF. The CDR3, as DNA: TGTGCCAGCAGCTTAGATGCCGACAGCTACACTGAAGCTTTCTTT.

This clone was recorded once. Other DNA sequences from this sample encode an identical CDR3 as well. In nucleotides, the CDR3 is TGTGCCAGCAGCTTACCAGGAGAAGAGACCCAGTACTTC. Residues: CASSLPGEETQYF. The chain links TRBV11-2 to TRBJ2-5; no definite D call. The ends were cut back, 2 bases at V and 3 bases at J, with 7 bases in the middle. CDR3 length equals 13 residues. Germline values: CDR1 SGHAT, CDR2 FQNNGV.

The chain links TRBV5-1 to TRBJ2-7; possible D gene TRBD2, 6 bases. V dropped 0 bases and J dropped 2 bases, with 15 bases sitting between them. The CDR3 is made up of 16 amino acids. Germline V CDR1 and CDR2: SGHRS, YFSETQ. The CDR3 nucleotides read TGCGCCAGCAGCTTGGCGGGCAGGACTAAAACCTACGAGCAGTACTTC. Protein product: CASSLAGRTKTYEQYF. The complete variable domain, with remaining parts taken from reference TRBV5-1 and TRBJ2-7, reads KAGVTQTPRYLIKTRGQQVTLSCSPISGHRSVSWYQQTPGQGLQFLFEYFSETQRNKGNFPGRFSGRQFSNSRSEMNVSTLELGDSALYLCASSLAGRTKTYEQYFGPGTRLTVT.

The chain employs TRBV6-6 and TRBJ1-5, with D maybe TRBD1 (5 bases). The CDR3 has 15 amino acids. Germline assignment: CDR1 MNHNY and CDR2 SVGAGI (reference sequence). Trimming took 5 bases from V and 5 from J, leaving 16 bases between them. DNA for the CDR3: TGTGCCAGCAGTCACGAGGGCAGGGTGCATCAGCCCCAGCATTTT. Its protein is CASSHEGRVHQPQHF.

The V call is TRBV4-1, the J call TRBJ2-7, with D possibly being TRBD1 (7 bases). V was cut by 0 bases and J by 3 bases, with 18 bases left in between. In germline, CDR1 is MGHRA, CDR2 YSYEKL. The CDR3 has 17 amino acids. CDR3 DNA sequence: TGCGCCAGCAGCCAAGAATGGAGGGCAGGGGGTGTCTACGAGCAGTACTTC. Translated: CASSQEWRAGGVYEQYF.

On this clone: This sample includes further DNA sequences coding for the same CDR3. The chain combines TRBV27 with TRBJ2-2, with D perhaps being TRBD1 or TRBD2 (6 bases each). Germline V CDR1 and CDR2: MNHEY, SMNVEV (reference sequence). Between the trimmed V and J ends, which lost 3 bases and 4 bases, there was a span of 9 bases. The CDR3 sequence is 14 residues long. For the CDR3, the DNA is TGTGCCAGCAGTTTGAGGGGGGCCACCGGGGAGCTGTTTTTT. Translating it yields CASSLRGATGELFF.

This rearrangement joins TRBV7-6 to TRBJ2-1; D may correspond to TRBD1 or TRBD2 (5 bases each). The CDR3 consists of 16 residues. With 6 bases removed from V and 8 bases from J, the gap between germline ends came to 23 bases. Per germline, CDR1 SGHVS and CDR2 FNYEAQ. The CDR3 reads CASRGLVGGRLDEQFF. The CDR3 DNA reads TGTGCCAGCAGGGGCTTAGTTGGGGGTCGGTTGGATGAGCAGTTCTTC.

The DNA for the CDR3 is TGTGCCAGCAGGGCCGACAGGAGCTCTGGAAACACCATATATTTT. Its protein is CASRADRSSGNTIYF. This rearrangement joins TRBV6-5 to TRBJ1-3, with D perhaps matching TRBD1 (6 bases). The CDR3 is 15 residues long. CDR1 is MNHEY, CDR2 SVGAGI, per germline. V was shortened by 6 bases and J by 0 bases, with 12 bases between the two germline ends.

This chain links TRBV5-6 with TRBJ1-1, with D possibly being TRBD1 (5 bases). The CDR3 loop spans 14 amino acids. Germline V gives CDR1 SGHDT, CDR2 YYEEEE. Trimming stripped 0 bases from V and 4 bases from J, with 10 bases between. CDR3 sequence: CASSLAGVSTEAFF. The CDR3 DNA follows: TGTGCCAGCAGCTTGGCGGGGGTTTCCACTGAAGCTTTCTTT.

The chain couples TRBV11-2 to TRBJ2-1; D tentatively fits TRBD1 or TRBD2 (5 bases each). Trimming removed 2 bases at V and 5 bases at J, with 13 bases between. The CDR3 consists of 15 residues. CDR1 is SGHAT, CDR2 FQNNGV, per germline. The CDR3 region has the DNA TGTGCCAGCAGCTTACCGAAGGGACCTAACAATGAGCAGTTCTTC. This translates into CASSLPKGPNNEQFF.

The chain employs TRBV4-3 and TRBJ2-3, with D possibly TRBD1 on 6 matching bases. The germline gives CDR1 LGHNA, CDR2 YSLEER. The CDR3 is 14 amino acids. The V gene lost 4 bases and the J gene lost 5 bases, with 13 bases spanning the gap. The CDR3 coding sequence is TGCGCCAGCAGCCTGCGAGAGGGGGTAGATACGCAGTATTTT. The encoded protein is CASSLREGVDTQYF.

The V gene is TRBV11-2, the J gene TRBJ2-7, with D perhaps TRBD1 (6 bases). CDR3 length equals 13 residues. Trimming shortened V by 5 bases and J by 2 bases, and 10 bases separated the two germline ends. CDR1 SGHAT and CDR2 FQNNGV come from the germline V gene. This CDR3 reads CASSTRGPYEQYF. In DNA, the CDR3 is TGTGCCAGCAGCACCAGGGGACCCTACGAGCAGTACTTC.

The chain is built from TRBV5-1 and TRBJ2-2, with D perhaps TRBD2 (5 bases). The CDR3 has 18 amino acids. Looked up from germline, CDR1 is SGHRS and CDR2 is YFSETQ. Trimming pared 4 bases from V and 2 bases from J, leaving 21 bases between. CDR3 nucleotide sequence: TGCGCCAGCAGCCTTGGTCGGGGTTTGGTATTAAACACCGGGGAGCTGTTTTTT. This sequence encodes CASSLGRGLVLNTGELFF.